This T cell receptor (beta chain) comes out of a study of blood T cell repertoires in COVID-19. Turning to the study itself: From the United States, Italy and Spain came samples of acute and convalescent COVID-19. The cDNA or gDNA used as material had been derived from T cells, B-cell-depleted T cells, or PBMCs.

CDR1 SGHDT and CDR2 YYEEEE come from the germline V gene. Losses at the gene ends were 1 base for V and 4 bases for J; bases not matched to a gene: 2. CDR3 length equals 14 residues. The authors' processing: Counts of nucleated cells, estimated from reference gene primer amplification, were obtained. Some clones are missing from TCRdb's copy, which holds only in-frame ones; the method was immunoSEQ multiplex PCR. For V, J and clone size, that table is used; D and trimming come from the DNA. Of about 190,000 clones in the sample, 65% to 80% are singletons; the top ten hold roughly an eighth. The receptor was derived from a woman in her fifties or sixties with acute or convalescent COVID-19. The sequencing input was peripheral blood. This sequence joins TRBV5-6 and TRBJ1-5; 7 nucleotides match TRBD1. The CDR3 is CASSLRDRNQPQHF. The CDR3 coding sequence is TGTGCCAGCAGCTTGAGGGACAGAAATCAGCCCCAGCATTTT.